Listed here are 26 T cell receptor beta chains from one sample, sequenced in a study of blood T cell repertoires in COVID-19. Clones were read by immunoSEQ multiplex PCR, and TCRdb kept only the in-frame ones, dropping some. The repertoire holds about 56,000 clones, around 84% seen once, with 10% to 15% in the top ten. The sequenced sample was peripheral blood. The receptors here all came from a woman of 80 years or more with acute or convalescent COVID-19.

This clone has just one count. The chain joins TRBV3-1 (or the pseudogene TRBV3-2) to TRBJ1-1; 8 positions agree with TRBD1. The trim removed 10 bases at V and 5 bases at J, leaving 12 bases unmatched. CDR1 and CDR2 from the germline V gene are LGHDT and YNNKEL (reference sequence). The CDR3 runs 14 residues. Here the CDR3 reads CATSTMTGETEAFF. The CDR3 DNA reads as TGTGCCACCTCCACCATGACAGGGGAAACTGAAGCTTTCTTT.

This rearrangement joins TRBV5-1 to TRBJ2-7, with 8 bases matching TRBD1. V dropped 5 bases and J dropped 3; count of bases not matched to a gene: 10. Germline CDR1 SGHRS, CDR2 YFSETQ. The CDR3 contains 15 residues. The CDR3 loop is CASSPTGGKNYEQYF. In nucleotides, the CDR3 is TGCGCCAGCAGTCCCACAGGGGGGAAAAACTACGAGCAGTACTTC.

The chain recombines TRBV6-5 with TRBJ2-1; TRBD2 might be the D (5 bases). The V end was cut by 9 bases, the J end by 6 bases, with 15 bases between. Germline values: CDR1 MNHEY, CDR2 SVGAGI. The CDR3 spans 13 residues. The CDR3 here is CASRLDYVNEQFF. The CDR3 nucleotides are TGTGCCAGTAGACTTGACTACGTCAATGAGCAGTTCTTC.

This clone was seen a single time. The chain carries TRBV6-1 and TRBJ2-1; D gene ambiguous. The CDR3 runs to 13 residues. V dropped 2 bases and J dropped 6 bases, with 8 bases sitting between them. Per the germline V gene, CDR1 is MNHNS and CDR2 is SASEGT. CDR3: CASSEIVRNEQFF. The CDR3 nucleotides read TGTGCCAGCAGTGAAATCGTCCGCAATGAGCAGTTCTTC.

The rearrangement uses TRBV12-3 or TRBV12-4 and TRBJ2-4; 8 bases agree with TRBD2. The CDR3 length is 13 residues. The junction had 5 bases not matched to a gene; V was cut back by 4 bases and J by 9 bases. CDR3 region: CASSSGLDAIQYF. DNA of the CDR3: TGTGCCAGCAGTTCGGGACTAGATGCCATTCAGTACTTC.

J is TRBJ1-4 and V is TRBV5-4; 10 bases are shared with TRBD1. After removal of 4 bases from V and 4 bases from J, the junction contained 7 bases not matched to a gene. Germline loops: CDR1 SGHNT, CDR2 YYREEE (reference sequence). This CDR3 region has 16 residues. CDR3 nucleotides: TGTGCCAGCAGCAGGACAGGGGGAACCTATAATGAAAAACTGTTTTTT. It yields the protein CASSRTGGTYNEKLFF.

The chain joins TRBV3-1 (or the pseudogene TRBV3-2) to TRBJ1-2; no definite D call. Trimming took off 2 bases at V and 8 bases at J, with 9 bases between the two ends. The CDR3 covers 12 residues. Per germline, CDR1 LGHDT and CDR2 YNNKEL (reference sequence). The CDR3 coding sequence is TGTGCCAGCAGCCAACTTAGTCGGGGCTACACCTTC. Its translation: CASSQLSRGYTF.

The chain combines TRBV27 with TRBJ2-1, with D possibly being TRBD2 (5 bases). The CDR3 has 13 amino acids. The germline gives CDR1 MNHEY, CDR2 SMNVEV (reference sequence). V lost 8 bases to trimming and J lost 7 bases, with 15 bases between them. CDR3 sequence reads: CASQIGNGNEQFF. CDR3 DNA sequence: TGTGCCAGCCAGATCGGGAACGGGAATGAGCAGTTCTTC.

This clone was detected only a few times. V usage is TRBV27 and J usage is TRBJ1-2; 7 nucleotides line up with TRBD1. The CDR3 runs 14 residues. V lost 8 bases to trimming and J lost 6 bases; unmatched junction nucleotides: 12. CDR1 is MNHEY and CDR2 is SMNVEV in the germline V gene (reference sequence). CDR3 protein: CASGGGTVMNGYTF. The CDR3 region has the DNA TGTGCCAGCGGGGGCGGGACAGTCATGAATGGCTACACCTTC.

This clone has only a few counts. V is TRBV29-1 and J is TRBJ1-5; TRBD1 agrees at 11 bases. The V gene's germline CDR1 is SQVTM and CDR2 ANQGSEA. Trimming cost V 5 bases and J 7 bases; bases outside gene matches: 7. The CDR3 is 14 amino acids. The CDR3 DNA reads TGCAGCGTTCAGTACGGACAGGGGGCCCAGCCCCAGCATTTT. Its protein product is CSVQYGQGAQPQHF.

The rearrangement links TRBV19 to TRBJ2-1; D is undetermined. Germline V CDR1 and CDR2: LNHDA, SQIVND (reference sequence). The CDR3 consists of 14 residues. Trimming stripped 3 bases from V and 9 bases from J, with 15 bases between. The DNA for the CDR3 is TGTGCCAGTAGTATGAGGCCCCAAGTTAGTGAGCAGTTCTTC. Translating it yields CASSMRPQVSEQFF.

The rearrangement links TRBV7-9 to TRBJ2-1; a possible D gene is TRBD2 (6 bases). Germline values: CDR1 SEHNR, CDR2 FQNEAQ (reference sequence). V lost 5 bases, J lost 4 bases, and 15 bases lay in between. This CDR3 contains 15 residues. The CDR3 loop is CASSPGPEGYNEQFF. The CDR3 nucleotides are TGTGCCAGCAGCCCAGGACCGGAGGGGTACAATGAGCAGTTCTTC.

The gene calls are TRBV11-2 and TRBJ2-5, with D possibly TRBD2 on 5 matching bases. The CDR3 length is 17 residues. Trimming cost V 5 bases and J 2 bases, with 21 bases left between them. Germline CDR1 SGHAT, CDR2 FQNNGV. Here the CDR3 reads CASSLRISAGEQETQYF. For the CDR3, the DNA is TGTGCCAGCAGCCTACGTATTTCGGCCGGGGAGCAAGAGACCCAGTACTTC.

As to this clone: The sample has other DNA sequences that encode this CDR3 too. The V and J genes are TRBV15 and TRBJ1-5; 7 nucleotides line up with TRBD1. Germline CDR1 reads LNHNV; CDR2 reads YYDKDF (reference sequence). V shed 0 bases and J 3 bases; nucleotides not matched to a gene: 2. This CDR3 has 15 residues. The CDR3 loop is CATSRDTGANQPQHF. CDR3 DNA: TGTGCCACCAGCAGAGACACAGGGGCCAATCAGCCCCAGCATTTT. Drawing the rest from reference TRBV15 and TRBJ1-5, the complete variable domain is DAMVIQNPRYQVTQFGKPVTLSCSQTLNHNVMYWYQQKSSQAPKLLFHYYDKDFNNEADTPDNFQSRRPNTSFCFLDIRSPGLGDTAMYLCATSRDTGANQPQHFGDGTRLSIL.

This chain links TRBV27 with TRBJ1-6, with 8 nucleotides matching TRBD1. The junction had 4 bases not matched to a gene; V was cut back by 3 bases and J by 9 bases. CDR1 and CDR2 from the germline V gene are MNHEY and SMNVEV (reference sequence). The CDR3 totals 14 residues. CDR3 nucleotides: TGTGCCAGCAGTTTCGGGCAGGGGGCTTCACCCCTCCACTTT. It yields the protein CASSFGQGASPLHF.

J is TRBJ2-7 and V is TRBV5-5; TRBD1 matches 7 bases. From germline, CDR1 is SGHKS and CDR2 YYEKEE (reference sequence). CDR3 length: 15 residues. Trimming removed 3 bases from V and 4 bases from J; junction bases left unmatched: 10. CDR3 nucleotide sequence: TGTGCCAGCAGCTCCAACGACAGGGCGGGTTACGAGCAGTACTTC. This encodes CASSSNDRAGYEQYF.

A note on this clone: Other DNA sequences in the same sample also yield this CDR3. The chain joins TRBV11-2 to TRBJ2-1; 8 bases fit TRBD2. This CDR3 region has 15 residues. Trimming at V came to 2 bases and at J to 1 base, leaving 1 base not matched to a gene. Germline CDR1 is SGHAT and CDR2 is FQNNGV. The CDR3 loop reads CASSLTGGSYNEQFF. For the CDR3, the DNA is TGTGCCAGCAGCTTAACGGGGGGGTCCTACAATGAGCAGTTCTTC. The entire variable domain, with the rest obtained from reference TRBV11-2 and TRBJ2-1, is as follows: EAGVAQSPRYKIIEKRQSVAFWCNPISGHATLYWYQQILGQGPKLLIQFQNNGVVDDSQLPKDRFSAERLKGVDSTLKIQPAKLEDSAVYLCASSLTGGSYNEQFFGPGTRLTVL.

The chain employs TRBV7-9 and TRBJ1-2; no reliable D call. The CDR3 consists of 14 residues. Trimming took 4 bases from V and 2 from J, leaving 11 bases between them. CDR1 and CDR2 from the germline V gene are SEHNR and FQNEAQ (reference sequence). CDR3 in amino acids: CASSSTWANYGYTF. For the CDR3, the DNA is TGTGCCAGCAGCTCGACATGGGCGAACTATGGCTACACCTTC.

The V call is TRBV7-2, the J call TRBJ2-5; 8 bases align to TRBD2. This CDR3 has 16 amino acids. The germline gives CDR1 SGHTA, CDR2 FQGNSA. Germline trimming cut 3 bases from V and 1 base from J; bases unmatched to any gene: 7. Here the CDR3 reads CASSFIAGRSQETQYF. DNA for the CDR3: TGTGCCAGCAGCTTTATAGCGGGGAGATCCCAAGAGACCCAGTACTTC.

The chain joins TRBV12-3 or TRBV12-4 to TRBJ2-5, with 8 bases identical to TRBD1. This CDR3 is 12 amino acids long. V was pared by 5 bases and J by 5 bases, with 1 base of the junction left unmatched. CDR3 loop: CASSQGAETQYF. Here the CDR3 DNA reads TGTGCCAGCAGTCAGGGGGCTGAGACCCAGTACTTC.

V usage is TRBV7-8 and J usage is TRBJ2-3; possible D gene TRBD1, 7 bases. This CDR3 region has 16 residues. Germline loops: CDR1 SGHVS, CDR2 FQNEAQ. Trimming stripped 2 bases from V and 2 bases from J, with 14 bases between. The CDR3 DNA sequence: TGTGCCAGCAGCTTAAGACCAGGGGGGTCCACAGATACGCAGTATTTT. Its translation: CASSLRPGGSTDTQYF.

V gene TRBV18 combines with J gene TRBJ1-1; maybe TRBD1 (5 bases). Germline assignment: CDR1 KGHSH and CDR2 LQKENI. V lost 3 bases to trimming and J lost 2 bases, with 13 bases between them. The CDR3 runs to 15 residues. The CDR3 bases are TGTGCCAGCTCACCCCGGGGGGGAGCTAACACTGAAGCTTTCTTT. It specifies CASSPRGGANTEAFF.

CDR3 sequence (DNA): TGCGCCAGCAGAGATACCCAGACAGATTATAATTCACCCCTCCACTTT. Encoded protein: CASRDTQTDYNSPLHF. The J gene is TRBJ1-6, the V gene TRBV5-1; D possibly corresponds to TRBD1 (5 bases). This CDR3 contains 16 residues. V was cut by 5 bases and J by 4 bases, with 16 bases left in between. Per the germline V gene, CDR1 is SGHRS and CDR2 is YFSETQ.

This clone appeared once. The genes are TRBV21-1 and TRBJ2-7; TRBD1, as called in the table, went unchecked against the DNA. TRBV21-1 is an annotated pseudogene. The CDR3 loop spans 13 amino acids. The CDR3 coding sequence is TGTGCCAGCAGACCCAACATGCCATTCGAGCAGTACTTC. Amino acids: CASRPNMPFEQYF.

This clone was found a few times. This chain joins TRBV30 and TRBJ1-3; D possibly corresponds to TRBD1 (6 bases). This CDR3 contains 15 residues. V was cut by 0 bases and J by 0 bases, with 9 bases left in between. Germline V lookup: CDR1 GTSNPN, CDR2 SVGIG (reference sequence). CDR3 DNA sequence: TGTGCCTGGAGTGTACTAGGGGGCTCTGGAAACACCATATATTTT. Its translation: CAWSVLGGSGNTIYF.

This chain uses TRBV3-1 (or the pseudogene TRBV3-2) with TRBJ2-5, with TRBD2 identical over 11 bases. Trimming at V came to 0 bases and at J to 5 bases, leaving 5 bases not matched to a gene. Germline V gene data show CDR1 as LGHDT and CDR2 as YNNKEL (reference sequence). The CDR3 extends over 16 amino acids. The CDR3 coding sequence is TGTGCCAGCAGCCAAGATAGCGGGGGGGCCGTCGAGACCCAGTACTTC. Translating gives CASSQDSGGAVETQYF.